These 10 T cell receptor beta chains were all obtained from the same sample, sequenced in a study of blood T cell repertoires in COVID-19. Profiling relied on immunoSEQ multiplex PCR, and the TCRdb table lists in-frame clones only, not all of them. The sample includes 200,000 to 250,000 clones, 85% to 90% of them seen just once. Sequenced: peripheral blood. The receptors come from a man between 45 and 60 years old with acute or convalescent COVID-19.

This chain joins TRBV27 and TRBJ1-6; 7 bases map to TRBD1. This CDR3 has 17 amino acids. From germline, CDR1 is MNHEY and CDR2 SMNVEV (reference sequence). Unmatched junction bases numbered 10, after V lost 6 bases and J lost 2 bases. CDR3: CASRKTSRGTYNSPLHF. CDR3 coding DNA: TGTGCCAGCAGAAAAACCTCCAGGGGGACCTATAATTCACCCCTCCACTTT.

This chain connects TRBV6-5 to TRBJ1-1; TRBD1 matches at 10 bases. V lost 2 bases to trimming and J lost 0 bases; unmatched junction nucleotides: 3. In germline, CDR1 is MNHEY, CDR2 SVGAGI. This CDR3 has 16 residues. The chain's CDR3 is CASSYGGTGVNTEAFF. CDR3 DNA sequence: TGTGCCAGCAGTTACGGTGGGACAGGGGTGAACACTGAAGCTTTCTTT.

This rearrangement joins TRBV7-9 to TRBJ1-1, with 7 positions matching TRBD1. The CDR3 has 17 amino acids. In germline, CDR1 is SEHNR, CDR2 FQNEAQ (reference sequence). V gave up 4 bases and J gave up 0 bases; unmatched junction bases: 11. The CDR3 DNA is TGTGCCAGCAGCTCTCCAGGGGGGAACGCGATGAACACTGAAGCTTTCTTT. This translates into CASSSPGGNAMNTEAFF. Filled out from reference TRBV7-9 and TRBJ1-1, the complete variable domain reads DTGVSQNPRHKITKRGQNVTFRCDPISEHNRLYWYRQTLGQGPEFLTYFQNEAQLEKSRLLSDRFSAERPKGSFSTLEIQRTEQGDSAMYLCASSSPGGNAMNTEAFFGQGTRLTVV.

The rearrangement uses TRBV7-8 and TRBJ1-5; weak D call: TRBD1 (6 bases). This CDR3 is 14 amino acids long. Trimming cost V 5 bases and J 9 bases, with 17 bases left between them. The germline CDR1 and CDR2 sequences are SGHVS and FQNEAQ. CDR3 DNA sequence: TGTGCCAGCAGCGCCGACAGGACCCGGGGGCCCCAGCATTTT. Its protein is CASSADRTRGPQHF.

This clone was counted once. The J gene is TRBJ2-7, the V gene TRBV5-1; tentative D call: TRBD2 (6 bases). Per germline, CDR1 SGHRS and CDR2 YFSETQ. Deletions cut 1 base from V and 7 bases from J, with 18 bases between. The CDR3 loop spans 15 amino acids. The CDR3, as DNA: TGCGCCAGCAGCTTGCTCTTGACCGGGGGACGTGAGCAGTACTTC. Translated, it gives CASSLLLTGGREQYF.

The rearrangement uses TRBV5-1 and TRBJ2-4, with 11 positions matching TRBD1. The CDR3 spans 13 residues. CDR1 and CDR2 from the germline V gene are SGHRS and YFSETQ. Trimming removed 5 bases from V and 11 bases from J; junction bases left unmatched: 6. CDR3 bases: TGCGCCAGCAGTTGGACAGGGGGCTGGCTTCAGTACTTC. Protein: CASSWTGGWLQYF. The whole variable domain, filled in from reference TRBV5-1 and TRBJ2-4, reads KAGVTQTPRYLIKTRGQQVTLSCSPISGHRSVSWYQQTPGQGLQFLFEYFSETQRNKGNFPGRFSGRQFSNSRSEMNVSTLELGDSALYLCASSWTGGWLQYFGAGTRLSVL.

The chain couples TRBV5-1 to TRBJ1-1, with a tentative D call TRBD1 (5 bases). With 2 bases removed from V and 3 bases from J, the gap between germline ends came to 11 bases. The CDR3 sequence is 14 residues long. Germline CDR1 SGHRS, CDR2 YFSETQ. The CDR3 region is CASSFQGGDTEAFF. CDR3 sequence (DNA): TGCGCCAGCAGCTTCCAGGGAGGGGACACTGAAGCTTTCTTT.

This clone was recorded once. This chain uses TRBV2 with TRBJ1-5, with 11 positions matching TRBD1. V lost 4 bases and J lost 7; bases outside the gene matches: 3. Germline values: CDR1 SNHLY, CDR2 FYNNEI. The CDR3 totals 14 residues. CDR3 amino acids: CASSAGTGGQPQHF. The CDR3 nucleotides are TGTGCCAGCAGTGCCGGGACAGGGGGACAGCCCCAGCATTTT. Drawing the rest from reference TRBV2 and TRBJ1-5, the complete variable domain is EPEVTQTPSHQVTQMGQEVILRCVPISNHLYFYWYRQILGQKVEFLVSFYNNEISEKSEIFDDQFSVERPDGSNFTLKIRSTKLEDSAMYFCASSAGTGGQPQHFGDGTRLSIL.

The chain couples TRBV2 to TRBJ1-1, with D unresolved. The CDR3 sequence is 12 residues long. The V end lost 2 bases, the J end lost 8 bases, and 9 bases lay between the germline ends. The germline CDR1 and CDR2 sequences are SNHLY and FYNNEI. Here the CDR3 reads CASSELGLEAFF. For the CDR3, the DNA is TGTGCCAGCAGTGAACTAGGACTAGAAGCTTTCTTT. The full variable domain, with the rest looked up from reference TRBV2 and TRBJ1-1, is EPEVTQTPSHQVTQMGQEVILRCVPISNHLYFYWYRQILGQKVEFLVSFYNNEISEKSEIFDDQFSVERPDGSNFTLKIRSTKLEDSAMYFCASSELGLEAFFGQGTRLTVV.

The chain carries TRBV7-2 and TRBJ2-3; 11 positions agree with TRBD1. Germline V gene sequence: CDR1 SGHTA, CDR2 FQGNSA. The CDR3 length is 16 residues. Trimming at V came to 0 bases and at J to 8 bases, leaving 7 bases not matched to a gene. CDR3 loop: CASSLALDRGQGTQYF. CDR3 nucleotide sequence: TGTGCCAGCAGCTTAGCGCTGGACAGGGGGCAAGGTACGCAGTATTTT.